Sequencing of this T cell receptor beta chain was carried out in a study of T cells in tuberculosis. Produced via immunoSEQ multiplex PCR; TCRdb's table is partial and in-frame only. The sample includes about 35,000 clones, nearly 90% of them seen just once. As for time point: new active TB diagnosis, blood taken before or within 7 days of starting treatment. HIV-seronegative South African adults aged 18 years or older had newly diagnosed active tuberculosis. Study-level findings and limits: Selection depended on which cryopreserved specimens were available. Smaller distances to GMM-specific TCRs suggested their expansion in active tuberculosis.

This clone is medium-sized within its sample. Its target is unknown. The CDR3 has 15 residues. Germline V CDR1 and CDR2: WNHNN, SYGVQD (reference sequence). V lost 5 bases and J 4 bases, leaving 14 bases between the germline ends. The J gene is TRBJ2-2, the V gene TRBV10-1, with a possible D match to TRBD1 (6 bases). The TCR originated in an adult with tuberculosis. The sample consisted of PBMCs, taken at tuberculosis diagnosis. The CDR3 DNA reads TGCGCCAGCAGTTACAGGGCCGAGGGCACCGGGGAGCTGTTTTTT. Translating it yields CASSYRAEGTGELFF.